The rows below give T cell receptor beta chains drawn from one sample of a study of blood T cell repertoires in COVID-19. Libraries were prepared by immunoSEQ multiplex PCR; TCRdb keeps only in-frame clonotypes and omits some of them. The repertoire holds more than 20,000 clones, with 90% as singletons. Material: peripheral blood. These receptors originate from a human donor in a cohort sampled during active COVID-19. CDR3s include the opening cysteine and the closing phenylalanine or tryptophan. Fields, in order: V gene, D gene, J gene, clone size, CDR3 protein, CDR3 DNA. A D gene is named only where the DNA matches it firmly. Clone sizes are given selectively: once, few, many, or a class where the clone is expanded.

V gene: TRBV10-3; D gene: TRBD2; J gene: TRBJ2-1; clone size: .; CDR3 protein: CAISESPGLAGRNEQFF; CDR3 DNA: TGTGCCATCAGTGAGAGCCCGGGACTAGCGGGACGGAATGAGCAGTTCTTC
V gene: TRBV12-5; D gene: .; J gene: TRBJ2-5; clone size: .; CDR3 protein: CASGQVQHQETQYF; CDR3 DNA: TGTGCTAGTGGTCAGGTTCAACACCAAGAGACCCAGTACTTC
V gene: TRBV7-2; D gene: .; J gene: TRBJ2-4; clone size: .; CDR3 protein: CASSKGVNIQYF; CDR3 DNA: TGTGCCAGCAGCAAGGGGGTAAACATTCAGTACTTC
V gene: TRBV6-5; D gene: .; J gene: TRBJ1-3; clone size: .; CDR3 protein: CASRKQVAGNTIYF; CDR3 DNA: TGTGCCAGCAGAAAACAGGTCGCTGGAAACACCATATATTTT
V gene: TRBV29-1; D gene: TRBD1; J gene: TRBJ2-5; clone size: .; CDR3 protein: CSVRQGLGETQYF; CDR3 DNA: TGCAGCGTTCGACAGGGTTTGGGAGAGACCCAGTACTTC
V gene: TRBV7-7; D gene: TRBD2; J gene: TRBJ2-5; clone size: .; CDR3 protein: CASSLGLAGAKETQYF; CDR3 DNA: TGTGCCAGCAGCTTAGGCCTAGCGGGGGCCAAAGAGACCCAGTACTTC
V gene: TRBV6-5; D gene: .; J gene: TRBJ2-3; clone size: .; CDR3 protein: CASSSGTDTQYF; CDR3 DNA: TGTGCCAGCAGTTCGGGAACAGATACGCAGTATTTT
V gene: TRBV7-2; D gene: .; J gene: TRBJ2-1; clone size: few; CDR3 protein: CASSSGLGEQFF; CDR3 DNA: TGTGCCAGCAGCTCAGGACTCGGTGAGCAGTTCTTC
V gene: TRBV19; D gene: TRBD1; J gene: TRBJ1-1; clone size: few; CDR3 protein: CASSPRQGKNTEAFF; CDR3 DNA: TGTGCCAGTAGTCCCCGACAGGGTAAGAACACTGAAGCTTTCTTT
V gene: TRBV7-2; D gene: .; J gene: TRBJ2-5; clone size: .; CDR3 protein: CASSFRQETQYF; CDR3 DNA: TGTGCCAGCAGCTTCAGACAAGAGACCCAGTACTTC
V gene: TRBV29-1; D gene: .; J gene: TRBJ1-2; clone size: once; CDR3 protein: CSAQTGNYGYTF; CDR3 DNA: TGCAGCGCCCAGACCGGGAACTATGGCTACACCTTC
V gene: TRBV7-2; D gene: TRBD2; J gene: TRBJ2-5; clone size: .; CDR3 protein: CASSTSGGALETQYF; CDR3 DNA: TGTGCCAGCAGTACTAGCGGGGGGGCCTTGGAGACCCAGTACTTC
V gene: TRBV10-3; D gene: TRBD1; J gene: TRBJ2-7; clone size: few; CDR3 protein: CAISGTGGTGYEQYF; CDR3 DNA: TGTGCCATCAGTGGTACAGGGGGCACTGGCTACGAGCAGTACTTC
V gene: TRBV27; D gene: .; J gene: TRBJ2-7; clone size: once; CDR3 protein: CASSLSVGSYEQYF; CDR3 DNA: TGTGCCAGCAGTTTGAGCGTAGGCTCCTACGAGCAGTACTTC
V gene: TRBV2; D gene: .; J gene: TRBJ1-2; clone size: .; CDR3 protein: CASSPTMSYGYTF; CDR3 DNA: TGTGCCAGCAGCCCTACCATGAGTTATGGCTACACCTTC
V gene: TRBV28; D gene: TRBD2; J gene: TRBJ2-1; clone size: .; CDR3 protein: CASRLAGGSSYNEQFF; CDR3 DNA: TGTGCCAGCAGATTAGCGGGAGGGAGCTCCTACAATGAGCAGTTCTTC
V gene: TRBV7-2; D gene: .; J gene: TRBJ1-4; clone size: .; CDR3 protein: CASRRDTGLNEKLFF; CDR3 DNA: TGTGCCAGCAGACGAGACACCGGACTAAATGAAAAACTGTTTTTT
V gene: TRBV6-5; D gene: TRBD1; J gene: TRBJ2-7; clone size: .; CDR3 protein: CASTLTGGDFYEQYF; CDR3 DNA: TGTGCCAGCACCCTGACAGGGGGCGATTTCTACGAGCAGTACTTC
V gene: TRBV6-5; D gene: TRBD2; J gene: TRBJ2-2; clone size: .; CDR3 protein: CATRLGLANTGELFF; CDR3 DNA: TGTGCCACCAGACTTGGACTAGCGAACACCGGGGAGCTGTTTTTT
V gene: TRBV5-6; D gene: .; J gene: TRBJ1-2; clone size: .; CDR3 protein: CASSLVTGGYTF; CDR3 DNA: TGTGCCAGCAGCTTGGTCACCGGGGGCTACACCTTC
V gene: TRBV19; D gene: TRBD1; J gene: TRBJ1-5; clone size: few; CDR3 protein: CASTKTGILSNQPQHF; CDR3 DNA: TGTGCCAGTACTAAGACAGGGATTTTGAGCAATCAGCCCCAGCATTTT
V gene: TRBV4-1; D gene: .; J gene: TRBJ2-7; clone size: .; CDR3 protein: CASSLLPGAIYEQYF; CDR3 DNA: TGCGCCAGCAGCCTCCTCCCGGGAGCAATCTACGAGCAGTACTTC
V gene: TRBV7-9; D gene: .; J gene: TRBJ1-2; clone size: .; CDR3 protein: CASSVVRGYTF; CDR3 DNA: TGTGCCAGCAGCGTCGTGCGGGGCTACACCTTC
V gene: TRBV29-1; D gene: .; J gene: TRBJ1-3; clone size: .; CDR3 protein: CSVDNGGNTIYF; CDR3 DNA: TGCAGCGTAGACAACGGTGGAAACACCATATATTTT
V gene: TRBV10-3; D gene: TRBD1; J gene: TRBJ2-3; clone size: .; CDR3 protein: CAISGLGQGTDTQYF; CDR3 DNA: TGTGCCATCAGTGGGTTAGGACAGGGCACAGATACGCAGTATTTT
V gene: TRBV10-3; D gene: TRBD2; J gene: TRBJ2-1; clone size: .; CDR3 protein: CAIRSVGGLAFNEQFF; CDR3 DNA: TGTGCCATCAGATCTGTAGGGGGACTAGCTTTCAATGAGCAGTTCTTC
V gene: TRBV14; D gene: .; J gene: TRBJ1-1; clone size: .; CDR3 protein: CASSQDRGHDEAFF; CDR3 DNA: TGTGCCAGCAGCCAAGATCGGGGTCACGATGAAGCTTTCTTT
V gene: TRBV19; D gene: .; J gene: TRBJ1-2; clone size: .; CDR3 protein: CASSIRFMAGDYGYTF; CDR3 DNA: TGTGCCAGTAGTATCCGCTTTATGGCAGGGGACTATGGCTACACCTTC
V gene: TRBV28; D gene: .; J gene: TRBJ1-4; clone size: .; CDR3 protein: CASRTAIYEKLFF; CDR3 DNA: TGTGCCAGCAGGACAGCCATATATGAAAAACTGTTTTTT
V gene: TRBV5-4; D gene: TRBD2; J gene: TRBJ2-1; clone size: .; CDR3 protein: CASSSGGSGGYNEQFF; CDR3 DNA: TGTGCCAGCAGCTCTGGGGGTAGCGGGGGGTACAATGAGCAGTTCTTC
V gene: TRBV3-1/TRBV3-2; D gene: TRBD1; J gene: TRBJ2-6; clone size: .; CDR3 protein: CASSPDRGTGANVLTF; CDR3 DNA: TGTGCCAGCAGCCCGGACAGGGGGACTGGGGCCAACGTCCTGACTTTC
V gene: TRBV5-1; D gene: .; J gene: TRBJ2-3; clone size: .; CDR3 protein: CASSLQLQDTQYF; CDR3 DNA: TGCGCCAGCAGCTTACAGTTACAGGATACGCAGTATTTT
V gene: TRBV2; D gene: TRBD1; J gene: TRBJ1-6; clone size: .; CDR3 protein: CASSGQGTQNSPLHF; CDR3 DNA: TGTGCCAGCAGTGGACAGGGGACGCAGAATTCACCCCTCCACTTT
V gene: TRBV5-6; D gene: TRBD2; J gene: TRBJ2-5; clone size: .; CDR3 protein: CASSPGRAQETQYF; CDR3 DNA: TGTGCCAGCAGCCCGGGGAGGGCCCAAGAGACCCAGTACTTC
V gene: TRBV9; D gene: TRBD1; J gene: TRBJ2-3; clone size: .; CDR3 protein: CASSVGTGVDTQYF; CDR3 DNA: TGTGCCAGCAGCGTCGGGACAGGGGTAGATACGCAGTATTTT
V gene: TRBV5-6; D gene: TRBD1; J gene: TRBJ2-7; clone size: once; CDR3 protein: CASSLGRGSHEQYF; CDR3 DNA: TGTGCCAGCAGCTTAGGCAGGGGGTCCCACGAGCAGTACTTC
V gene: TRBV6-6; D gene: .; J gene: TRBJ2-2; clone size: .; CDR3 protein: CASRPQGNGELFF; CDR3 DNA: TGTGCCAGCAGACCACAGGGTAACGGGGAGCTGTTTTTT
V gene: TRBV7-9; D gene: .; J gene: TRBJ1-1; clone size: .; CDR3 protein: CASSVMNTEAFF; CDR3 DNA: TGTGCCAGCAGCGTAATGAACACTGAAGCTTTCTTT
V gene: TRBV18; D gene: .; J gene: TRBJ2-3; clone size: .; CDR3 protein: CASSPPLQGFTDTQYF; CDR3 DNA: TGTGCCAGCTCACCACCTTTACAGGGATTTACAGATACGCAGTATTTT
V gene: TRBV19; D gene: TRBD1; J gene: TRBJ2-7; clone size: .; CDR3 protein: CASSPNDRDEQYF; CDR3 DNA: TGTGCCAGTAGTCCGAATGACAGGGACGAGCAGTACTTC
V gene: TRBV5-4; D gene: TRBD1; J gene: TRBJ1-1; clone size: once; CDR3 protein: CASSQTGGNTEAFF; CDR3 DNA: TGTGCCAGCAGCCAGACAGGGGGGAACACTGAAGCTTTCTTT
V gene: TRBV6-2/TRBV6-3; D gene: TRBD1; J gene: TRBJ1-5; clone size: few; CDR3 protein: CASSYTHLQGFSNQPQHF; CDR3 DNA: TGTGCCAGCAGTTACACCCACCTACAGGGGTTTAGCAATCAGCCCCAGCATTTT
V gene: TRBV20-1; D gene: .; J gene: TRBJ2-4; clone size: .; CDR3 protein: CSASVGAASSKNIQYF; CDR3 DNA: TGCAGTGCTAGTGTTGGAGCAGCATCGTCAAAAAACATTCAGTACTTC
V gene: TRBV24-1; D gene: TRBD1; J gene: TRBJ2-2; clone size: once; CDR3 protein: CATGQGVSGELFF; CDR3 DNA: TGTGCCACAGGACAGGGGGTATCCGGGGAGCTGTTTTTT
V gene: TRBV5-6; D gene: .; J gene: TRBJ2-2; clone size: few; CDR3 protein: CASSLGWGVTTGELFF; CDR3 DNA: TGTGCCAGCAGCTTGGGGTGGGGAGTAACCACCGGGGAGCTGTTTTTT
V gene: TRBV6-5; D gene: TRBD1; J gene: TRBJ1-4; clone size: .; CDR3 protein: CASTGKTGRSEKLFF; CDR3 DNA: TGTGCCAGCACCGGAAAGACAGGGAGAAGTGAAAAACTGTTTTTT
V gene: TRBV2; D gene: .; J gene: TRBJ1-1; clone size: few; CDR3 protein: CASKKQARTEAFF; CDR3 DNA: TGTGCCAGCAAAAAACAGGCGCGCACTGAAGCTTTCTTT
V gene: TRBV19; D gene: TRBD1; J gene: TRBJ1-1; clone size: .; CDR3 protein: CASTNTDRATEAFF; CDR3 DNA: TGTGCCAGTACCAACACGGACAGGGCGACTGAAGCTTTCTTT
V gene: TRBV5-4; D gene: .; J gene: TRBJ1-2; clone size: .; CDR3 protein: CASSSPGSGYTF; CDR3 DNA: TGTGCCAGCAGCTCCCCAGGAAGTGGCTACACCTTC
V gene: TRBV12-5; D gene: .; J gene: TRBJ1-1; clone size: .; CDR3 protein: CASGSPPGFRGNTEAFF; CDR3 DNA: TGTGCTAGTGGTTCCCCTCCGGGTTTTAGAGGGAACACTGAAGCTTTCTTT
V gene: TRBV5-6; D gene: TRBD1; J gene: TRBJ2-1; clone size: few; CDR3 protein: CASRTGTGGFEQFF; CDR3 DNA: TGTGCCAGCAGAACCGGGACAGGGGGCTTTGAGCAGTTCTTC
V gene: TRBV5-4; D gene: .; J gene: TRBJ1-1; clone size: .; CDR3 protein: CASSHTGSAEAFF; CDR3 DNA: TGTGCCAGCAGCCACACAGGGAGCGCTGAAGCTTTCTTT
V gene: TRBV18; D gene: TRBD1; J gene: TRBJ2-2; clone size: once; CDR3 protein: CASSRGQGAKGELFF; CDR3 DNA: TGTGCCAGCTCACGAGGACAGGGGGCGAAAGGGGAGCTGTTTTTT
V gene: TRBV19; D gene: TRBD1; J gene: TRBJ2-5; clone size: .; CDR3 protein: CASSIGTGIEETQYF; CDR3 DNA: TGTGCCAGTAGTATAGGGACAGGGATAGAAGAGACCCAGTACTTC
V gene: TRBV19; D gene: .; J gene: TRBJ1-2; clone size: .; CDR3 protein: CASSPFGNYGYTF; CDR3 DNA: TGTGCCAGTTCGCCGTTCGGTAACTATGGCTACACCTTC
V gene: TRBV6-5; D gene: .; J gene: TRBJ2-7; clone size: .; CDR3 protein: CASRQGVAGVYEQYF; CDR3 DNA: TGTGCCAGCAGACAGGGCGTAGCTGGGGTGTACGAGCAGTACTTC
V gene: TRBV19; D gene: TRBD2; J gene: TRBJ2-1; clone size: .; CDR3 protein: CASSSGRYNEQFF; CDR3 DNA: TGTGCCAGTAGCAGCGGGAGGTACAATGAGCAGTTCTTC
V gene: TRBV19; D gene: TRBD1; J gene: TRBJ1-4; clone size: .; CDR3 protein: CASSQQGATNEKLFF; CDR3 DNA: TGTGCCAGTAGCCAGCAGGGGGCAACTAATGAAAAACTGTTTTTT
V gene: TRBV28; D gene: TRBD1; J gene: TRBJ1-4; clone size: .; CDR3 protein: CASSPPGQLNEKLFF; CDR3 DNA: TGTGCCAGCAGTCCTCCGGGACAGCTCAATGAAAAACTGTTTTTT